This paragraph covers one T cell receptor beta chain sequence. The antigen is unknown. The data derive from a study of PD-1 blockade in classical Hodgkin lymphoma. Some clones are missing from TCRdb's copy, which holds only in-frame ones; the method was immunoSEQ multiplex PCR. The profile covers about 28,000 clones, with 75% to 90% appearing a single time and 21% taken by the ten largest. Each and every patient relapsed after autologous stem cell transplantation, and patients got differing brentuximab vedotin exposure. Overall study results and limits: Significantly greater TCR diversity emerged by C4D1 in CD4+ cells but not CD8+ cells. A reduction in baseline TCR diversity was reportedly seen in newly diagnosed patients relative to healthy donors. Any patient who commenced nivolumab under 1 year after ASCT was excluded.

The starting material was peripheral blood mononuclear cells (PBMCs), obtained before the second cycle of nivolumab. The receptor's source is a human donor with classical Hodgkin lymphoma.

CDR3 region: CASSLGQGGAKNIQYF. The CDR3 DNA reads TGTGCCAGCAGCCTAGGACAGGGGGGAGCCAAAAACATTCAGTACTTC. The V gene is TRBV5-4, the J gene TRBJ2-4; 10 bases fit TRBD1. The CDR3 length is 16 residues. Looked up from germline, CDR1 is SGHNT and CDR2 is YYREEE (reference sequence). Germline trimming cut 4 bases from V and 0 bases from J; bases unmatched to any gene: 4. Using reference TRBV5-4 and TRBJ2-4 for the parts outside the CDR3, the full variable domain is ETGVTQSPTHLIKTRGQQVTLRCSSQSGHNTVSWYQQALGQGPQFIFQYYREEENGRGNFPPRFSGLQFPNYSSELNVNALELDDSALYLCASSLGQGGAKNIQYFGAGTRLSVL.